This T cell receptor beta chain came from a study of T cell repertoires in cytomegalovirus infection. This clonotype was seen a few times. Its antigen is not known. TCRdb recomputed calls from the reads with MiXCR, one row per CDR3 protein. The sample consists of roughly 280,000 distinct CDR3 sequences, roughly a fifth of them appearing once. Trimming stripped 6 bases from V and 3 bases from J, with 11 bases between. The CDR3 length is 14 residues. The V and J genes are TRBV12-3 or TRBV12-4 and TRBJ1-4; D call uncertain. This receptor was obtained from a human donor in good health (CMV status not recorded). Some clones in this sample may be carry-over from other donors' samples. The material was cultured PBMCs, obtained from culture after CMV antigen stimulation. The CDR3 bases are TGTGCCAGCAGCTACCACGGGGCTAATGAAAAACTGTTTTTT. It encodes CASSYHGANEKLFF.